The sequence of this T cell receptor beta chain was determined in a study of CD4 T cell repertoires in COVID-19 (dated by TCRdb to 2020 to 2023). Study-wide context: To analyze cross-reactivity, CFSE-low cells were expanded with IL-2 for approximately nine days and then labeled again and restimulated with spike proteins from other coronaviruses. Naturally processed CD4+ T cell responses to SARS-CoV-2 spike and nucleoprotein were characterized in COVID-19-recovered individuals, and clonal composition was assessed by TCR Vbeta sequencing. In a few recovered individuals, the researchers analyzed the TCR Vbeta repertoire of SARS-CoV-2-reactive T cells at the subset level.

The sample's time point label, decoded: sample from a COVID-19-recovered individual after infection. The donors were patients who had gone through COVID-19 ranging from mild to severe and had recovered. Uncultured memory T cell samples were sequenced directly after ex vivo isolation. CD4+ total memory, central memory, effector memory and circulating T follicular helper cells were isolated from peripheral blood mononuclear cells. Library preparation was by the immunoSEQ multiplex PCR assay. On the study's bioinformatics: The Chao-Jaccard similarity index and the number of shared clonotypes were used to measure repertoire overlap between subsets. TCRdb took this table from immuneACCESS and kept in-frame rearrangements with V and J called. Such tables lack part of the clones; where checked against another copy, unresolved V genes explain under half of the gap, and the rest is unexplained. V, J and clone size reflect that table, while D and trimming were determined from the DNA. The sample profile shows about 75,000 clones; about four fifths of them were found once. 0.5% to 0.6% of the sample belongs to the ten largest clones.

Study-wide conclusions, independent of this receptor: Between roughly 7 and 25% of SARS-CoV-2 clonotypes were also detected in secondary cultures stimulated with SARS-CoV and/or HKU1 spike, a finding consistent with cross-reactivity. Several of the most expanded SARS-CoV-2-reactive clonotypes were present in two or all three memory subsets, which suggests intraclonal diversification.

CDR1 and CDR2, per the germline V gene, are SGHAT and FQNNGV. The CDR3 runs 15 residues from the cysteine to the phenylalanine. The kept DNA is CDR3 alone, 45 bases in frame from the first base. Trimming removed 5 bases from V and 13 bases from J; the gene matches leave 17 bases unexplained. With respect to this clone: It has no known antigen specificity. No base-level quality is on record; no much larger clone is a single base apart.

The clonotype was recovered from a human donor who had COVID-19. Sequences were derived from CD4+ T cells from peripheral blood, sampled after recovery from COVID-19. The rearranged chain carries TRBV11-2 and TRBJ2-1; TRBD2 agrees with 7 junctional bases. The CDR3 is CASSPGRTGTTKQFF. The base sequence is TGTGCCAGCAGCCCGGGCCGCACCGGGACTACGAAACAGTTCTTC. When the CDR3 is completed using the reference TRBV11-2 and TRBJ2-1 genes on either side, the full variable domain is EAGVAQSPRYKIIEKRQSVAFWCNPISGHATLYWYQQILGQGPKLLIQFQNNGVVDDSQLPKDRFSAERLKGVDSTLKIQPAKLEDSAVYLCASSPGRTGTTKQFFGPGTRLTVL.